Shown below are 23 T cell receptor beta chains from a single sample sequenced in a study of blood T cell repertoires in COVID-19. TCRdb's copy holds only in-frame clones and misses some; the assay was immunoSEQ multiplex PCR. The top ten hold around 22% of the sample, which has about 75,000 clones, around 84% seen once. Material: peripheral blood. These receptors all stem from a woman aged 45-60 years with acute or convalescent COVID-19.

The chain carries TRBV27 and TRBJ1-5, with a weak D call TRBD1 (6 bases). CDR1 is MNHEY, CDR2 SMNVEV, per germline (reference sequence). The CDR3 extends over 18 amino acids. Trimming removed 5 bases at V and 9 bases at J, with 29 bases between. The CDR3 sequence: CASSTSSHLGRGRGPQHF. The CDR3 DNA sequence: TGTGCCAGCAGTACGAGTTCACATTTGGGCAGGGGACGGGGGCCCCAGCATTTT.

This rearrangement joins TRBV5-1 to TRBJ1-6; 9 bases align to TRBD1. V lost 4 bases, J lost 9 bases, and 8 bases stayed unmatched. The CDR3 consists of 15 residues. Per germline, CDR1 SGHRS and CDR2 YFSETQ. The CDR3 DNA is TGCGCCAGCAGCGTGGGACAGGGCCAAATTTCACCCCTCCACTTT. It translates to CASSVGQGQISPLHF. The full variable domain, rest sourced from reference TRBV5-1 and TRBJ1-6, is KAGVTQTPRYLIKTRGQQVTLSCSPISGHRSVSWYQQTPGQGLQFLFEYFSETQRNKGNFPGRFSGRQFSNSRSEMNVSTLELGDSALYLCASSVGQGQISPLHFGNGTRLTVT.

This clone was observed a few times. The CDR3 nucleotides are TGTGCCAGCAGTTACAATCGGGGGGGCTATGAGCAGTTCTTC. The encoded protein is CASSYNRGGYEQFF. The chain combines TRBV6-2 or TRBV6-3 with TRBJ2-1, with 8 bases aligning to TRBD2. The CDR3 sequence is 14 residues long. Germline V gene lookup returns CDR1 MNHEY and CDR2 SVGEGT. V was pared by 2 bases and J by 8 bases, with 5 bases of the junction left unmatched.

This chain uses TRBV28 with TRBJ2-7; a weak D match, TRBD1 (6 bases). The V gene's germline CDR1 is MDHEN and CDR2 SYDVKM. The CDR3 spans 15 residues. Between the trimmed V and J ends, which lost 3 bases and 4 bases, there was a span of 16 bases. The CDR3 here is CASSFSDRPEYEQYF. CDR3 coding DNA: TGTGCCAGCAGTTTCTCCGACAGGCCAGAATACGAGCAGTACTTC.

The gene calls are TRBV3-1 (or the pseudogene TRBV3-2) and TRBJ1-5, with a tentative D call TRBD1 (6 bases). The CDR3 contains 13 residues. Per germline, CDR1 LGHDT and CDR2 YNNKEL (reference sequence). Trimming took 4 bases from V and 7 from J, leaving 11 bases between them. The CDR3 DNA follows: TGTGCCAGCAGCCCCGTGGGGGCCCAGCCCCAGCATTTT. Translating gives CASSPVGAQPQHF.

This clone was counted a single time. The gene calls are TRBV27 and TRBJ2-5, with D unresolved. The CDR3 sequence is 15 residues long. The germline V gene has CDR1 MNHEY and CDR2 SMNVEV (reference sequence). V was cut by 5 bases and J by 5 bases, with 18 bases left in between. The CDR3 sequence is CASSPTRLGGETQYF. In nucleotides, the CDR3 is TGTGCCAGCAGTCCCACCAGGCTGGGTGGCGAGACCCAGTACTTC.

CDR3 residues: CASSRGQGQGNQPQHF. CDR3 bases: TGTGCCAGTAGTAGGGGACAGGGGCAAGGCAATCAGCCCCAGCATTTT. The chain links TRBV19 to TRBJ1-5, with TRBD1 matching 10 bases. In germline, CDR1 is LNHDA, CDR2 SQIVND (reference sequence). V lost 4 bases to trimming and J lost 2 bases; unmatched junction nucleotides: 5. This CDR3 contains 16 residues.

V gene TRBV5-1 combines with J gene TRBJ2-3; 8 nucleotides line up with TRBD2. Trimming took 4 bases from V and 2 from J; bases not matched to a gene: 12. The germline V gene has CDR1 SGHRS and CDR2 YFSETQ. The CDR3 has 17 amino acids. This CDR3 reads CASSPERAGGSTDTQYF. The CDR3 bases are TGCGCCAGCAGCCCGGAGAGGGCGGGGGGCTCCACAGATACGCAGTATTTT.

This chain links TRBV4-1 with TRBJ2-1; D is perhaps TRBD1 (7 bases). The CDR3 covers 18 residues. Trimming removed 2 bases from V and 1 base from J, with 18 bases in between. The germline gives CDR1 MGHRA, CDR2 YSYEKL. Here the CDR3 DNA reads TGCGCCAGCAGCCAAACAGACAGGGCGGGGTTTTCCTACAATGAGCAGTTCTTC. Its protein product is CASSQTDRAGFSYNEQFF.

The chain recombines TRBV4-2 with TRBJ2-3; possible D gene TRBD2, 5 bases. The germline CDR1 and CDR2 sequences are LGHNA and YNFKEQ. This CDR3 contains 15 residues. The V end lost 5 bases, the J end lost 0 bases, and 12 bases lay between the germline ends. The CDR3 protein is CASSSERTSTDTQYF. CDR3 in DNA: TGTGCCAGCAGCTCCGAGCGGACTAGCACAGATACGCAGTATTTT.

The rearrangement links TRBV29-1 to TRBJ2-1; TRBD1 agrees at 9 bases. V was clipped by 8 bases and J by 3 bases; unmatched bases: 8. This CDR3 is 14 amino acids long. CDR1 SQVTM and CDR2 ANQGSEA come from the germline V gene. Written as DNA, the CDR3 is TGCAGCTTCACACCGGGACAGGGCTACAATGAGCAGTTCTTC. Residues: CSFTPGQGYNEQFF.

The gene calls are TRBV10-3 and TRBJ1-1; possibly TRBD1 for D (5 bases). Per germline, CDR1 ENHRY and CDR2 SYGVKD. CDR3 size: 14 residues. V was trimmed by 10 bases and J by 1 base, leaving 16 bases between them. CDR3 amino acids: CATRAGVSNTEAFF. As DNA, the CDR3 is TGTGCCACCCGAGCGGGGGTATCGAACACTGAAGCTTTCTTT.

The chain employs TRBV5-1 and TRBJ2-1, with 9 bases that match TRBD1. This CDR3 contains 15 residues. The germline CDR1 and CDR2 sequences are SGHRS and YFSETQ. V shed 4 bases and J 4 bases; nucleotides not matched to a gene: 6. CDR3 bases: TGCGCCAGCAGCCCGGACGGACAGGGGTACAATGAGCAGTTCTTC. This encodes CASSPDGQGYNEQFF.

This clone appeared a few times. This chain connects TRBV7-2 to TRBJ2-7; D remains unclear. The CDR3 consists of 13 residues. The ends were cut back, 1 base at V and 4 bases at J, with 8 bases in the middle. CDR1 is SGHTA and CDR2 is FQGNSA in the germline V gene. The CDR3 sequence is CASSLGRWYEQYF. The CDR3 DNA sequence: TGTGCCAGCAGCTTAGGGCGGTGGTACGAGCAGTACTTC.

The rearrangement joins TRBV3-1 (or the pseudogene TRBV3-2) to TRBJ2-2; D ambiguous. V lost 1 base, J lost 2 bases, and 5 bases lay in between. CDR3 length equals 14 residues. The germline V gene encodes CDR1 LGHDT and CDR2 YNNKEL (reference sequence). For the CDR3, the DNA is TGTGCCAGCAGCCAAGGGCCCAACACCGGGGAGCTGTTTTTT. Amino acid sequence: CASSQGPNTGELFF.

The rearrangement links TRBV9 to TRBJ2-3; D is uncertain. Trimming took 4 bases from V and 3 from J, leaving 3 bases between them. The CDR3 length is 11 residues. Germline CDR1 and CDR2: SGDLS and YYNGEE. For the CDR3, the DNA is TGTGCCAGCAGCTTAACAGATACGCAGTATTTT. Its translation is CASSLTDTQYF.

J is TRBJ1-4 and V is TRBV10-3; D gene uncertain. Deletions cut 2 bases from V and 2 bases from J, with 9 bases between. Looked up from germline, CDR1 is ENHRY and CDR2 is SYGVKD. The CDR3 is 15 residues long. The CDR3 is CAISEEGSTNEKLFF. The DNA of the CDR3 is TGTGCCATCAGTGAGGAGGGTTCGACTAATGAAAAACTGTTTTTT.

The chain uses TRBV7-9 and TRBJ2-5; 9 positions match TRBD1. V shed 4 bases and J 7 bases; nucleotides not matched to a gene: 13. Germline loops: CDR1 SEHNR, CDR2 FQNEAQ (reference sequence). The CDR3 is made up of 16 amino acids. This chain's CDR3 is CASSSGDRGDRVTQYF. Here the CDR3 DNA reads TGTGCCAGCAGCTCCGGAGACAGGGGGGATCGGGTGACCCAGTACTTC.

For the CDR3, the DNA is TGCAGCGTTGAAGGCAGGGGGCAAGGGAATGAGCAGTTCTTC. Translating it yields CSVEGRGQGNEQFF. The chain couples TRBV29-1 to TRBJ2-1; TRBD1 matches at 8 bases. The trim removed 1 base at V and 7 bases at J, leaving 6 bases unmatched. Germline CDR1 is SQVTM and CDR2 is ANQGSEA. The CDR3 extends over 14 amino acids.

CDR3 amino acids: CASSRTGSGNTIYF. CDR3 nucleotides: TGTGCCAGCAGCCGCACAGGATCTGGAAACACCATATATTTT. V and J are TRBV6-5 and TRBJ1-3; TRBD1 is a possible D gene (5 bases). Trimming took off 6 bases at V and 1 base at J, with 10 bases between the two ends. The germline V gene has CDR1 MNHEY and CDR2 SVGAGI. This CDR3 is built from 14 residues.

The gene calls are TRBV19 and TRBJ2-7; 10 bases fit TRBD2. Per germline, CDR1 LNHDA and CDR2 SQIVND (reference sequence). CDR3 size: 17 residues. The junction had 12 bases not matched to a gene; V was cut back by 3 bases and J by 4 bases. The CDR3: CASSMSSGRTSGYEQYF. In DNA form, the CDR3 reads TGTGCCAGTAGTATGAGTAGCGGGAGGACCTCCGGATACGAGCAGTACTTC.

The chain joins TRBV6-2 or TRBV6-3 to TRBJ2-5, with D perhaps matching TRBD1 (6 bases). With the DNA end fitting TRBJ2-7 better, the J assignment may be wrong. In germline, CDR1 is MNHEY, CDR2 SVGEGT. The CDR3 length is 17 residues. In DNA form, the CDR3 reads TGTGCCAGCAGTTACGTCGGGACACTCTCTTATCCCTACGAGCAGTACTTC. The encoded protein is CASSYVGTLSYPYEQYF.

The V gene is TRBV6-4, the J gene TRBJ2-3, with D unclear. Germline-derived CDR1 and CDR2 are MRHNA and SNTAGT. The CDR3 runs to 14 residues. The ends were cut back, 2 bases at V and 1 base at J, with 7 bases in the middle. CDR3 region: CASSDGHRTDTQYF. The CDR3 DNA reads TGTGCCAGCAGTGACGGGCACCGCACAGATACGCAGTATTTT.